This T cell receptor beta chain was sequenced in a study of lymphopenia after photon versus proton radiotherapy. The study, taken as a whole, reports: Authors raise, but do not show, better survival with proton therapy. Post-nadir diversity loss with photons came from oligoclonal expansion, particularly CD8+ Temra cells. Larger post-nadir TCR diversity loss correlated inversely with survival in deceased patients.

Assay: immunoSEQ multiplex PCR; the TCRdb copy retains only in-frame clones and omits some. The table lists around 160,000 clones, 88% of them singletons. In germline, CDR1 is MNHNS, CDR2 SASEGT. The CDR3 is 15 residues long. Deletions cut 7 bases from V and 0 bases from J, with 13 bases between. As for this clone: What it binds is unknown.

This chain uses TRBV6-1 with TRBJ1-5; D unclear. The source material was peripheral blood, sampled from a patient treated with photon-based radiotherapy. The receptor was derived from a man aged 50-60 years with gastric cancer. CDR3 region: CASTQGLSSNQPQHF. CDR3 bases: TGTGCCAGCACTCAAGGATTATCTAGCAATCAGCCCCAGCATTTT.